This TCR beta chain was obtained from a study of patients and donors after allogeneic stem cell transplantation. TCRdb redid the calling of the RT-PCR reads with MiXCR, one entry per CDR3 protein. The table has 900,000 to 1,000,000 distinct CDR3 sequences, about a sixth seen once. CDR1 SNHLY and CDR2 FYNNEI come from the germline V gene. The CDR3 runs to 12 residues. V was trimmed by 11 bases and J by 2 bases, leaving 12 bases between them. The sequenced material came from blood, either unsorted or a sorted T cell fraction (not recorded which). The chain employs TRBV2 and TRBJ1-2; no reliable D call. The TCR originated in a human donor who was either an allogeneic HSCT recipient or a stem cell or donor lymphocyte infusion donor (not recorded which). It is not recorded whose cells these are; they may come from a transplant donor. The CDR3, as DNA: TGTGCCCCTAATGGCCCCAACTATGGCTACACCTTC. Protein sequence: CAPNGPNYGYTF.